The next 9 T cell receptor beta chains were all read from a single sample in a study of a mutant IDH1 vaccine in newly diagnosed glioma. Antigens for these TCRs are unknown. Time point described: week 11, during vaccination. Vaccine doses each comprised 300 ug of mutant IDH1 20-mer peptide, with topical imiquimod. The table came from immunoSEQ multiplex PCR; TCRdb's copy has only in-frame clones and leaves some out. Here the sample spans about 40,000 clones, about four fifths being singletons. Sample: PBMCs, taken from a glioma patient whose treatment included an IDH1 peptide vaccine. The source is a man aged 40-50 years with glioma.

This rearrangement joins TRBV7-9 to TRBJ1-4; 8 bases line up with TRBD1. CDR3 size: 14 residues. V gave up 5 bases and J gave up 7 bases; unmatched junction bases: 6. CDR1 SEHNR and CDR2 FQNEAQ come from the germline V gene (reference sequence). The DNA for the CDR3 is TGTGCCAGCAGCCCGAGGACAGGGCTTGAAAAACTGTTTTTT. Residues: CASSPRTGLEKLFF. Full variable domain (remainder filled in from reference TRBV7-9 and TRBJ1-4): DTGVSQNPRHKITKRGQNVTFRCDPISEHNRLYWYRQTLGQGPEFLTYFQNEAQLEKSRLLSDRFSAERPKGSFSTLEIQRTEQGDSAMYLCASSPRTGLEKLFFGSGTQLSVL.

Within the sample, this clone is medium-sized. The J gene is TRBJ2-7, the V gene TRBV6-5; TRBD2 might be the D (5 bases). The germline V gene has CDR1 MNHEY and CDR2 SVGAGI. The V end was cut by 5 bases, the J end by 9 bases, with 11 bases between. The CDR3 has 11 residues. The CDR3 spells CASSNQAVQYF. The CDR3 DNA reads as TGTGCCAGCAGTAACCAAGCGGTGCAGTACTTC.

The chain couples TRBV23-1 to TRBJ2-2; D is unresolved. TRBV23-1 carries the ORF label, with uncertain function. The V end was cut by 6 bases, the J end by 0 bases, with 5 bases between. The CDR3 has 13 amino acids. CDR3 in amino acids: CASRPANTGELFF. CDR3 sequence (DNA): TGCGCCAGCAGGCCGGCGAACACCGGGGAGCTGTTTTTT.

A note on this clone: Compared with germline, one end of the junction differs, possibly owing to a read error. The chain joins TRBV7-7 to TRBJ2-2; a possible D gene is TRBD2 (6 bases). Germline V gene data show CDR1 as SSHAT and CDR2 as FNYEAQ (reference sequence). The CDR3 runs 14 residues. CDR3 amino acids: CASSTGGDTGELFF. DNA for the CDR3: TGTGCTAGCAGCACGGGCGGGGACACCGGGGAGCTGTTTTTT.

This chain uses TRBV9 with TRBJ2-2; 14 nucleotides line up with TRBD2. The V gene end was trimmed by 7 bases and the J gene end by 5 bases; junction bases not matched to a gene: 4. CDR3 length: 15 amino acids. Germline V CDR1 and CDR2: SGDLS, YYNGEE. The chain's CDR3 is CASGGLAGATGELFF. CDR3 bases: TGTGCCAGCGGGGGACTAGCGGGAGCTACCGGGGAGCTGTTTTTT. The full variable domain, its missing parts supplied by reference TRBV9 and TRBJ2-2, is DSGVTQTPKHLITATGQRVTLRCSPRSGDLSVYWYQQSLDQGLQFLIQYYNGEERAKGNILERFSAQQFPDLHSELNLSSLELGDSALYFCASGGLAGATGELFFGEGSRLTVL.

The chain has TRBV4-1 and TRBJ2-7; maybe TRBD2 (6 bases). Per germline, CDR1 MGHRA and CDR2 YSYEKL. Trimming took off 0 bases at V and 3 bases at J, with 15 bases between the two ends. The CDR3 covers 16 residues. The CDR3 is CASSQEWGGPNYEQYF. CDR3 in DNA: TGCGCCAGCAGCCAAGAGTGGGGAGGCCCTAACTACGAGCAGTACTTC.

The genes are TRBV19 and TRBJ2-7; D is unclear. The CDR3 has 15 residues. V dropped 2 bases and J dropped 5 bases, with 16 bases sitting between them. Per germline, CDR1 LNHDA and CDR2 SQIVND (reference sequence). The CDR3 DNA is TGTGCCAGTAGTATACTGGCCACGGTTCCCGACGAGCAGTACTTC. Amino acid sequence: CASSILATVPDEQYF.

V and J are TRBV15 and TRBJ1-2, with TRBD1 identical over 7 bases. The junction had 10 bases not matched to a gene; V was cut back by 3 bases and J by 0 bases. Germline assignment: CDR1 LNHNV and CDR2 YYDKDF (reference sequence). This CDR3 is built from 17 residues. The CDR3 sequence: CATSSHRRGRSNYGYTF. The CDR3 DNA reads TGTGCCACCAGCAGCCACCGGAGGGGGCGTTCTAACTATGGCTACACCTTC.

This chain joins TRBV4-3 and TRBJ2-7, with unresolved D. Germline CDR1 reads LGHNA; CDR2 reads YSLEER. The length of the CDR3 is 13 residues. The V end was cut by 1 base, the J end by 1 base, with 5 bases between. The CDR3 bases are TGCGCCAGCAGCCAAGTCCCATCCTACGAGCAGTACTTC. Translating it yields CASSQVPSYEQYF.